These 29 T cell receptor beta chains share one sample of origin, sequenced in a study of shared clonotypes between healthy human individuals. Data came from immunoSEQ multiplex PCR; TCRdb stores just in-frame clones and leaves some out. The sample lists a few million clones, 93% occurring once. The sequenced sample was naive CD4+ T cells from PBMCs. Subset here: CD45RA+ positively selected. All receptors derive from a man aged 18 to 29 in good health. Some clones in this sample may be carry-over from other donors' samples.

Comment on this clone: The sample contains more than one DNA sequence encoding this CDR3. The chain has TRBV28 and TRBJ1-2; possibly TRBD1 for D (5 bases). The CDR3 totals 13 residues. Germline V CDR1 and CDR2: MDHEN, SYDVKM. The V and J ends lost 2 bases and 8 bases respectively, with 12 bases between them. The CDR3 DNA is TGTGCCAGCAGTTTACGGGGCTTCGACGGCTACACCTTC. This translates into CASSLRGFDGYTF.

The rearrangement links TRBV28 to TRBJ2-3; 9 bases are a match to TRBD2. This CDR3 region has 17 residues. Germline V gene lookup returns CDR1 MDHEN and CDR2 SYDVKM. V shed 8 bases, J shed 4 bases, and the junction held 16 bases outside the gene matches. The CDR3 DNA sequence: TGTGCCAGCTCCCCGACTTCTGCCGGGACTAGCCCAGATACGCAGTATTTT. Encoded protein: CASSPTSAGTSPDTQYF. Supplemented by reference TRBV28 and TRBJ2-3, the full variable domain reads DVKVTQSSRYLVKRTGEKVFLECVQDMDHENMFWYRQDPGLGLRLIYFSYDVKMKEKGDIPEGYSVSREKKERFSLILESASTNQTSMYLCASSPTSAGTSPDTQYFGPGTRLTVL.

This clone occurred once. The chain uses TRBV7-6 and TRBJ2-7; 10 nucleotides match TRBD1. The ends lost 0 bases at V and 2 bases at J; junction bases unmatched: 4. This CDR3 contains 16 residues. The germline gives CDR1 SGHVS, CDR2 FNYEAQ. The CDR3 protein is CASSLASGTGAYEQYF. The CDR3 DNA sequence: TGTGCCAGCAGCTTAGCGTCCGGGACAGGGGCCTACGAGCAGTACTTC.

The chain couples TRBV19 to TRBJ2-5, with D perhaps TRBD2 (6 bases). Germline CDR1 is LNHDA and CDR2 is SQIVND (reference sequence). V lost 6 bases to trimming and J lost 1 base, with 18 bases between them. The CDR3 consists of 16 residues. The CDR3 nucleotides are TGTGCCAGTAGCAACTACCCAGGAGGGGTCCAAGAGACCCAGTACTTC. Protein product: CASSNYPGGVQETQYF.

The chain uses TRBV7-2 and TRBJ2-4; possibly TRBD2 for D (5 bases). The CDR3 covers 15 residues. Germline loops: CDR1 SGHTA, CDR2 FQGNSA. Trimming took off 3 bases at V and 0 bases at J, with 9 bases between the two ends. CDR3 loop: CASSFSSLAKNIQYF. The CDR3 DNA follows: TGTGCCAGCAGCTTCTCTAGCTTAGCCAAAAACATTCAGTACTTC.

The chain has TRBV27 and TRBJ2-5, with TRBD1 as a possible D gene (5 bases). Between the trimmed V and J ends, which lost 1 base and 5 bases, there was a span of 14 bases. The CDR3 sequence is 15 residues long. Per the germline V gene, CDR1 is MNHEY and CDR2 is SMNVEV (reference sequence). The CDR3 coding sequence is TGTGCCAGCAGTTTATACAGGACCCCCCGGGAGACCCAGTACTTC. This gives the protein CASSLYRTPRETQYF.

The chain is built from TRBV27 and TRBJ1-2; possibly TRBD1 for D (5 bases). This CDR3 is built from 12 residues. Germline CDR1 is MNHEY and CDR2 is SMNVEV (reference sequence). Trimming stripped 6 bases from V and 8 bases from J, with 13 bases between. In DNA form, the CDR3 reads TGTGCCAGCAGGTGGTTTGAGGGGGGCTACACCTTC. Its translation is CASRWFEGGYTF.

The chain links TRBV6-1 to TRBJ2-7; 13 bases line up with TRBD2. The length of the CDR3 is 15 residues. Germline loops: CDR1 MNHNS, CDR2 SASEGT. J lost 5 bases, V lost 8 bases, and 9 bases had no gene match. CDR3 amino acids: CASRPRTSGRHEQYF. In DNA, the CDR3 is TGTGCCAGCCGACCGCGGACTAGCGGGAGACACGAGCAGTACTTC.

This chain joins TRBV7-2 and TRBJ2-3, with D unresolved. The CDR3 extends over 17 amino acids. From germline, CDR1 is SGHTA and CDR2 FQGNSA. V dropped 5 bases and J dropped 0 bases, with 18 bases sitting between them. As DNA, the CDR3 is TGTGCCAGCAGCCCCTTACTGACGGGCGGTAGCACAGATACGCAGTATTTT. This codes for CASSPLLTGGSTDTQYF.

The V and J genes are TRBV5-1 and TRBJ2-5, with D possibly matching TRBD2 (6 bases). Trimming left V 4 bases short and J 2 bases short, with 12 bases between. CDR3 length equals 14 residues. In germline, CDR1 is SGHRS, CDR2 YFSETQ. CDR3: CASSPRTTQETQYF. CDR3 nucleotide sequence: TGCGCCAGCAGCCCCCGGACTACTCAAGAGACCCAGTACTTC.

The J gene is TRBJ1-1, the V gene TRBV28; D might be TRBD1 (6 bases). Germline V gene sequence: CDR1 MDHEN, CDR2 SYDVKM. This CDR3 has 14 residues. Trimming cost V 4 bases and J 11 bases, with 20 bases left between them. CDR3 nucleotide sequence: TGTGCCAGCAGTTCCGGACAGCTCGGAACTGGGGCTTTCTTT. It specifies CASSSGQLGTGAFF.

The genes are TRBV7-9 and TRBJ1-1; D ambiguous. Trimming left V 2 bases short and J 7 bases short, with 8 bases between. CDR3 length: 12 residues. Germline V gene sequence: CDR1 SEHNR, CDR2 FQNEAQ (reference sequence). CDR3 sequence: CASSLLRIEAFF. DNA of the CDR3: TGTGCCAGCAGCTTACTACGGATTGAAGCTTTCTTT.

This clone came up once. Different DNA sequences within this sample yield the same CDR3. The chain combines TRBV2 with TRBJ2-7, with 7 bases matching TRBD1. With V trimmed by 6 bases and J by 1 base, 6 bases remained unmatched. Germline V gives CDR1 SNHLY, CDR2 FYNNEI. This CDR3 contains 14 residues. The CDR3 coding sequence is TGTGCCAGCAGACCGGGACAGTCTTCCTACGAGCAGTACTTC. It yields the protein CASRPGQSSYEQYF.

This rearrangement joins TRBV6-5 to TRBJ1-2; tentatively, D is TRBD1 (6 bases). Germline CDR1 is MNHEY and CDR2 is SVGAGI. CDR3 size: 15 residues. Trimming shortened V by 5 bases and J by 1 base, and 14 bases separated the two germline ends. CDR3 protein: CASSPEDRDNYGYTF. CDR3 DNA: TGTGCCAGCAGTCCTGAGGACAGAGATAACTATGGCTACACCTTC.

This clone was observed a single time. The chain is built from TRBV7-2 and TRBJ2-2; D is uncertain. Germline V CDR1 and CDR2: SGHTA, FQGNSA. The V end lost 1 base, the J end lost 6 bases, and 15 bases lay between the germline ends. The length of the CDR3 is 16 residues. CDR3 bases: TGTGCCAGCAGCTTAGTGTTGAATTCTGGCCCCGGGGAGCTGTTTTTT. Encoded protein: CASSLVLNSGPGELFF.

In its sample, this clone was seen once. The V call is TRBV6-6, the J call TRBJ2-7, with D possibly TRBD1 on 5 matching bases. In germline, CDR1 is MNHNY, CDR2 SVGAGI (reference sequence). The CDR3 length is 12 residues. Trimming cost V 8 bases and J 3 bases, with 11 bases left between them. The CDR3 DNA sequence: TGTGCCAGCGCAGGACATAGCTACGAGCAGTACTTC. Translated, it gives CASAGHSYEQYF.

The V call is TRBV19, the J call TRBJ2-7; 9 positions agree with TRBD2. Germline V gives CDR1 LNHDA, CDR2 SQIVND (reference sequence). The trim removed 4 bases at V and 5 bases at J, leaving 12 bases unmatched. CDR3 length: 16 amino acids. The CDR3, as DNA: TGTGCCAGTAGTACCCAGGCAGCGGGAGGACGGGACGAGCAGTACTTC. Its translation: CASSTQAAGGRDEQYF.

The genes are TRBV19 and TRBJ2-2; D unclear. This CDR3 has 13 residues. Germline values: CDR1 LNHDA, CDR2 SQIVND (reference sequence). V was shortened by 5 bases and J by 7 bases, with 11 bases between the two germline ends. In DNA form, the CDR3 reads TGTGCCAGTAGTCGCAGAGGTGTCGGGGAGCTGTTTTTT. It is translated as CASSRRGVGELFF.

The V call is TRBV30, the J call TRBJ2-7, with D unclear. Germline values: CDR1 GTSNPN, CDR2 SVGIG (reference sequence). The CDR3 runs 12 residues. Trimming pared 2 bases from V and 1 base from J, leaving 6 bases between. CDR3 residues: CAWSSESYEQYF. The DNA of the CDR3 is TGTGCCTGGAGTTCAGAATCCTACGAGCAGTACTTC.

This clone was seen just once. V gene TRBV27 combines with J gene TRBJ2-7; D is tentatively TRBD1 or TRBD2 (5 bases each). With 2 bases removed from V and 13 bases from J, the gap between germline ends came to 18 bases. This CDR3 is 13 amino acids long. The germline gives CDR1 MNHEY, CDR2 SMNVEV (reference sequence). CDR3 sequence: CASSLRNRGSLYF. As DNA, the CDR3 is TGTGCCAGCAGTTTACGCAATCGGGGCAGCCTTTACTTC.

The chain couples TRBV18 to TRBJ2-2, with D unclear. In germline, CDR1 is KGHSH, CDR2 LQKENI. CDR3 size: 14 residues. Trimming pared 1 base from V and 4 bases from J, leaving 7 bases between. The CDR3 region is CASSPQDLTGELFF. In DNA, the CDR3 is TGTGCCAGCTCACCACAGGACCTCACCGGGGAGCTGTTTTTT.

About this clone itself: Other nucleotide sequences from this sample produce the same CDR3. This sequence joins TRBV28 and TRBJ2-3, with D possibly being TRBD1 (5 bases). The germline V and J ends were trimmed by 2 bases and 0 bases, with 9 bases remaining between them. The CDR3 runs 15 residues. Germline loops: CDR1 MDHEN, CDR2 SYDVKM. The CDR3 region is CASSLTGTSTDTQYF. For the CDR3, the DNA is TGTGCCAGCAGTTTAACAGGTACTAGCACAGATACGCAGTATTTT.

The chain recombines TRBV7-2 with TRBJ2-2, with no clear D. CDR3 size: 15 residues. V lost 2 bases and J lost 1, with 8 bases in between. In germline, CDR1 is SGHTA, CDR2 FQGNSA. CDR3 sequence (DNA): TGTGCCAGCAGCTTACAAAGAATGAACACCGGGGAGCTGTTTTTT. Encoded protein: CASSLQRMNTGELFF.

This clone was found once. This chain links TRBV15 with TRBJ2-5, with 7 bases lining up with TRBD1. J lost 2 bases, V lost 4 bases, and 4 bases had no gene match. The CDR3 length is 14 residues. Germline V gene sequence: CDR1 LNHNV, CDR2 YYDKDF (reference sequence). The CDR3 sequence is CATSIQTGQETQYF. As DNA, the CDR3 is TGTGCCACCAGCATTCAGACAGGGCAAGAGACCCAGTACTTC. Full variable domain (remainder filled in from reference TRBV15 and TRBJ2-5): DAMVIQNPRYQVTQFGKPVTLSCSQTLNHNVMYWYQQKSSQAPKLLFHYYDKDFNNEADTPDNFQSRRPNTSFCFLDIRSPGLGDTAMYLCATSIQTGQETQYFGPGTRLLVL.

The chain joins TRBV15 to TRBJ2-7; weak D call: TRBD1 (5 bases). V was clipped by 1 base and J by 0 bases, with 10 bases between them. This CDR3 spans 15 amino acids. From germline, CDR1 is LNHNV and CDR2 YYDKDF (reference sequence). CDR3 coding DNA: TGTGCCACCAGCAGAGTTGACAGTAGCTCCTACGAGCAGTACTTC. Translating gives CATSRVDSSSYEQYF.

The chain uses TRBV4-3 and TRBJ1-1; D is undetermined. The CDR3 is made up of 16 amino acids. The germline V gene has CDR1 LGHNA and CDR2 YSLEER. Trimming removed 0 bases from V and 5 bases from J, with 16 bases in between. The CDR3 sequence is CASSQDGLGSGTEAFF. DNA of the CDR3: TGCGCCAGCAGCCAAGATGGTTTGGGGAGCGGGACTGAAGCTTTCTTT.

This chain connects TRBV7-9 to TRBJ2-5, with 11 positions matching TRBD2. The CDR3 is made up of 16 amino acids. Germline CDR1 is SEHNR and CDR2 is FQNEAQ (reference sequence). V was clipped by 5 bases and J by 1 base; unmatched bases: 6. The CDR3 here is CASSPRLAGLQETQYF. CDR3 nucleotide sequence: TGTGCCAGCAGCCCCCGACTAGCGGGGCTCCAAGAGACCCAGTACTTC.

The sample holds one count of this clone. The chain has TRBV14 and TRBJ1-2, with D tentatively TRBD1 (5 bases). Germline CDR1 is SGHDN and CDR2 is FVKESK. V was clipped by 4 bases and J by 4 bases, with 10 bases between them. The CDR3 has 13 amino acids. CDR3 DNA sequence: TGTGCCAGCAGCCGGGACCCGGGCTATGGCTACACCTTC. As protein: CASSRDPGYGYTF.

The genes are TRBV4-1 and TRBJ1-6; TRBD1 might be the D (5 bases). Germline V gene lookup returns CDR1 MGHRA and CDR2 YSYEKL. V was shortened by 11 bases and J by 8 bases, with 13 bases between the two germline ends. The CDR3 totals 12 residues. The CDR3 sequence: CAVGTGDSPLHF. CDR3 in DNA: TGCGCCGTCGGGACCGGGGATTCACCCCTCCACTTT.